The 27 T cell receptor beta chains given below trace back to one sample, sequenced in a study of blood T cell repertoires in COVID-19. This table comes from immunoSEQ multiplex PCR, and its TCRdb copy is limited to in-frame clones, with some not included. The repertoire holds about 290,000 clones, with just under 85% as singletons. The source material was peripheral blood. The receptors come from a woman aged 45-60 years with active or convalescent COVID-19.

The CDR3 reads CASSLIMNTEAFF. DNA for the CDR3: TGTGCCAGCAGCCTCATCATGAACACTGAAGCTTTCTTT. This rearrangement joins TRBV6-2 or TRBV6-3 to TRBJ1-1; no definite D call. This CDR3 is 13 amino acids long. Between the trimmed V and J ends, which lost 6 bases and 0 bases, there was a span of 8 bases. Germline-derived CDR1 and CDR2 are MNHEY and SVGEGT.

The chain joins TRBV7-8 to TRBJ2-1; a possible D gene is TRBD1 (6 bases). V lost 5 bases and J 3 bases, leaving 26 bases between the germline ends. CDR1 and CDR2 (germline): SGHVS, FQNEAQ. There are 19 residues in the CDR3. CDR3 sequence: CASSLLAVGQKLFYNEQFF. For the CDR3, the DNA is TGTGCCAGCAGCCTACTCGCAGTAGGACAGAAACTTTTCTACAATGAGCAGTTCTTC.

This clone was seen more than once but under ten times. The CDR3, as DNA: TGTGCCAGTAGTCCCCGAGTGACTAGCGGAAATCGGGGAGAGACCCAGTACTTC. Translation gives CASSPRVTSGNRGETQYF. This chain joins TRBV19 and TRBJ2-5, with 9 bases matching TRBD2. V trimming: 5 bases; J trimming: 4 bases; junction bases outside the gene matches: 17. Germline CDR1 and CDR2: LNHDA and SQIVND (reference sequence). CDR3 size: 18 residues.

The V gene is TRBV21-1, the J gene TRBJ2-1; the table's TRBD2 call for D was not verified on the DNA. TRBV21-1 is deemed a pseudogene. The CDR3 runs 15 residues. The CDR3 spells CASSKAGSGHNEQFF. As DNA, the CDR3 is TGTGCCAGCAGCAAAGCGGGGAGCGGTCACAATGAGCAGTTCTTC.

This chain uses TRBV2 with TRBJ1-5; no clear D gene. The CDR3 covers 14 residues. Germline values: CDR1 SNHLY, CDR2 FYNNEI. Trimming cost V 2 bases and J 6 bases, with 11 bases left between them. The CDR3 reads CASSELDTSQPQHF. The CDR3 nucleotides read TGTGCCAGCAGTGAACTTGATACGAGTCAGCCCCAGCATTTT.

This clone was seen a single time. This chain connects TRBV5-4 to TRBJ2-4; 7 bases agree with TRBD2. Germline lookup yields CDR1 SGHNT and CDR2 YYREEE (reference sequence). This CDR3 is built from 16 residues. V lost 0 bases and J lost 0; bases outside the gene matches: 3. The CDR3 DNA reads as TGTGCCAGCAGCTTGGGAGCGGGACTAGCCAAAAACATTCAGTACTTC. Translated: CASSLGAGLAKNIQYF.

This chain connects TRBV6-6 to TRBJ1-1, with 7 bases that match TRBD1. The CDR3 contains 15 residues. Germline assignment: CDR1 MNHNY and CDR2 SVGAGI (reference sequence). The junction had 8 bases not matched to a gene; V was cut back by 7 bases and J by 0 bases. The CDR3: CASIRGQKLNTEAFF. The CDR3 DNA reads as TGTGCCAGCATTAGGGGACAGAAGCTGAACACTGAAGCTTTCTTT.

The genes are TRBV2 and TRBJ1-2; 7 bases are shared with TRBD1. V dropped 5 bases and J dropped 2; count of bases not matched to a gene: 2. The CDR3 is made up of 13 amino acids. CDR1 SNHLY and CDR2 FYNNEI come from the germline V gene. The CDR3 sequence is CASSRDSNYGYTF. CDR3 nucleotide sequence: TGTGCCAGCAGTCGGGACAGCAACTATGGCTACACCTTC.

This clone was counted between two and nine times. CDR3 amino acids: CASSQVPLGAYSSYEQYF. The CDR3 DNA reads as TGCGCCAGCAGCCAAGTTCCCCTAGGAGCGTACTCCTCCTACGAGCAGTACTTC. V usage is TRBV4-1 and J usage is TRBJ2-7; no clear D. The CDR3 has 18 amino acids. The germline gives CDR1 MGHRA, CDR2 YSYEKL. Trimming took off 1 base at V and 0 bases at J, with 19 bases between the two ends.

The gene calls are TRBV5-1 and TRBJ2-3; weak D call: TRBD2 (5 bases). V was clipped by 4 bases and J by 2 bases, with 11 bases between them. CDR1 and CDR2 from the germline V gene are SGHRS and YFSETQ. CDR3 length: 14 residues. The CDR3 protein is CASSGGSVTDTQYF. Written as DNA, the CDR3 is TGCGCCAGCAGCGGCGGGTCCGTCACAGATACGCAGTATTTT.

This chain connects TRBV15 to TRBJ1-2; D gene ambiguous. Trimming removed 0 bases from V and 3 bases from J, with 11 bases in between. This CDR3 region has 15 residues. From germline, CDR1 is LNHNV and CDR2 YYDKDF (reference sequence). CDR3 coding DNA: TGTGCCACCAGCAGAGAGCTCAACATTTACTATGGCTACACCTTC. Amino acids: CATSRELNIYYGYTF.

The chain has TRBV5-4 and TRBJ1-1, with TRBD1 as a possible D gene (6 bases). The length of the CDR3 is 14 residues. Trimming pared 2 bases from V and 8 bases from J, leaving 16 bases between. CDR1 and CDR2 from the germline V gene are SGHNT and YYREEE (reference sequence). CDR3 sequence (DNA): TGTGCCAGCAGCTTACAACCCGACAGGCCGGAAGCTTTCTTT. It encodes CASSLQPDRPEAFF. Looking up the rest from reference TRBV5-4 and TRBJ1-1 gives the full variable domain: ETGVTQSPTHLIKTRGQQVTLRCSSQSGHNTVSWYQQALGQGPQFIFQYYREEENGRGNFPPRFSGLQFPNYSSELNVNALELDDSALYLCASSLQPDRPEAFFGQGTRLTVV.

This clone appeared a few times. The chain combines TRBV7-9 with TRBJ2-2; D uncertain. Germline V gene data show CDR1 as SEHNR and CDR2 as FQNEAQ (reference sequence). V was pared by 3 bases and J by 4 bases, with 9 bases between. The CDR3 runs 14 residues. DNA for the CDR3: TGTGCCAGCAGCTTGGTCCAGGCCACCGGGGAGCTGTTTTTT. It yields the protein CASSLVQATGELFF.

Remarks on this clone: Other DNA sequences in the sample encode the same CDR3. CDR3 in amino acids: CASSLAGDGYTF. The DNA for the CDR3 is TGTGCCAGCAGCTTAGCAGGGGATGGCTACACCTTC. The chain couples TRBV7-9 to TRBJ1-2; D is perhaps TRBD1 (5 bases). Trimming left V 0 bases short and J 6 bases short, with 5 bases between. CDR3 length equals 12 residues. Germline assignment: CDR1 SEHNR and CDR2 FQNEAQ (reference sequence).

On this clone itself: Additional DNA sequences in this sample encode the identical CDR3. V and J are TRBV20-1 and TRBJ2-7, with D possibly TRBD2 on 5 matching bases. Trimming pared 3 bases from V and 4 bases from J, leaving 7 bases between. The germline gives CDR1 DFQATT, CDR2 SNEGSKA (reference sequence). The CDR3 runs to 11 residues. CDR3 residues: CSARRGYEQYF. In nucleotides, the CDR3 is TGCAGTGCTAGGCGAGGGTACGAGCAGTACTTC.

The rearrangement links TRBV27 to TRBJ2-1; 11 bases are shared with TRBD2. The V gene end was trimmed by 5 bases and the J gene end by 5 bases; junction bases not matched to a gene: 5. The CDR3 extends over 15 amino acids. Germline lookup yields CDR1 MNHEY and CDR2 SMNVEV (reference sequence). The CDR3: CASSRGTSGHNEQFF. The DNA of the CDR3 is TGTGCCAGCAGTCGAGGGACTAGCGGTCACAATGAGCAGTTCTTC.

The chain is built from TRBV9 and TRBJ1-1; 9 nucleotides agree with TRBD1. Trimming removed 4 bases from V and 4 bases from J; junction bases left unmatched: 5. This CDR3 comprises 14 residues. Germline V gene lookup returns CDR1 SGDLS and CDR2 YYNGEE. The CDR3 spells CASSIQGAGTEAFF. The CDR3 nucleotides are TGTGCCAGCAGCATACAGGGGGCGGGCACTGAAGCTTTCTTT.

The chain links TRBV24-1 to TRBJ2-2; D possibly corresponds to TRBD2 (5 bases). CDR3 length: 16 residues. V was clipped by 3 bases and J by 4 bases, with 14 bases between them. Germline V gives CDR1 KGHDR, CDR2 SFDVKD. Here the CDR3 reads CATSDPSNPVTGELFF. Written as DNA, the CDR3 is TGTGCCACCAGTGATCCTAGCAATCCGGTCACCGGGGAGCTGTTTTTT.

The chain carries TRBV12-5 and TRBJ2-1; no clear D. This CDR3 contains 11 residues. The V end lost 6 bases, the J end lost 7 bases, and 7 bases lay between the germline ends. CDR1 and CDR2 from the germline V gene are LGHNT and FRNRAP. This CDR3 is CASGLRNEQFF. The CDR3, as DNA: TGTGCTAGTGGGTTACGGAATGAGCAGTTCTTC.

The table lists this clone with a count of one. The V call is TRBV10-2, the J call TRBJ2-7, with 7 positions matching TRBD1. V was pared by 2 bases and J by 2 bases, with 6 bases of the junction left unmatched. Germline assignment: CDR1 WSHSY and CDR2 SAAADI. CDR3 length: 15 residues. The CDR3 here is CASSEIGGITYEQYF. DNA of the CDR3: TGCGCCAGCAGTGAGATAGGGGGCATAACCTACGAGCAGTACTTC.

This clone came up once. The genes are TRBV5-4 and TRBJ1-3, with 7 bases matching TRBD1. From germline, CDR1 is SGHNT and CDR2 YYREEE (reference sequence). The CDR3 extends over 13 amino acids. V lost 2 bases, J lost 8 bases, and 4 bases stayed unmatched. CDR3 in DNA: TGTGCCAGCAGCTTAGACAGGGTGGACACCATATATTTT. This encodes CASSLDRVDTIYF.

CDR3 residues: CASSNLGGRDQETQYF. The CDR3 region has the DNA TGTGCCAGCAGCAACCTGGGCGGGAGGGATCAAGAGACCCAGTACTTC. The chain couples TRBV11-2 to TRBJ2-5; the match to TRBD2 covers 9 bases. This CDR3 has 16 residues. Germline CDR1 SGHAT, CDR2 FQNNGV. The J segment lost 2 bases and the V segment lost 5 bases, leaving 9 bases of the junction unmatched.

This chain uses TRBV25-1 with TRBJ1-6; 10 bases match TRBD1. The CDR3 contains 15 residues. Trimming at V came to 6 bases and at J to 10 bases, leaving 9 bases not matched to a gene. Germline lookup yields CDR1 MGHDK and CDR2 SYGVNS. The CDR3 bases are TGTGCCAGCAGCCCGGGACAGGGGCCGAAATCACCCCTCCACTTT. Translation gives CASSPGQGPKSPLHF. The variable domain in full, with the rest retrieved from reference TRBV25-1 and TRBJ1-6, is EADIYQTPRYLVIGTGKKITLECSQTMGHDKMYWYQQDPGMELHLIHYSYGVNSTEKGDLSSESTVSRIRTEHFPLTLESARPSHTSQYLCASSPGQGPKSPLHFGNGTRLTVT.

The genes are TRBV21-1 and TRBJ1-5. TRBV21-1 counts as a pseudogene. The CDR3 has 16 amino acids. The CDR3 DNA is TGTGCCAGCAGCCAGGGGAGGGGTTATAGCAATCAGCCCCAGCATTTT. Protein sequence: CASSQGRGYSNQPQHF.

CDR3 sequence: CASSFGQGIGEQYF. CDR3 in DNA: TGTGCCAGCAGCTTCGGACAGGGGATTGGCGAGCAGTACTTC. This chain connects TRBV13 to TRBJ2-7, with 9 bases that match TRBD1. The V gene's germline CDR1 is PRHDT and CDR2 FYEKMQ (reference sequence). V gave up 3 bases and J gave up 6 bases; unmatched junction bases: 6. CDR3 length: 14 amino acids. Full variable domain (outside the CDR3, taken from reference TRBV13 and TRBJ2-7): AAGVIQSPRHLIKEKRETATLKCYPIPRHDTVYWYQQGPGQDPQFLISFYEKMQSDKGSIPDRFSAQQFSDYHSELNMSSLELGDSALYFCASSFGQGIGEQYFGPGTRLTVT.

J is TRBJ2-7 and V is TRBV5-1; TRBD2 aligns across 7 bases. CDR1 SGHRS and CDR2 YFSETQ come from the germline V gene. CDR3 length: 15 residues. The ends lost 4 bases at V and 5 bases at J; junction bases unmatched: 12. The DNA of the CDR3 is TGCGCCAGCAGCCCTCGTGGGGCGGGAGCTAACGAGCAGTACTTC. Translated: CASSPRGAGANEQYF.

This chain joins TRBV7-2 and TRBJ1-4, with 9 bases fitting TRBD1. This CDR3 has 17 residues. The germline CDR1 and CDR2 sequences are SGHTA and FQGNSA. The V gene end was trimmed by 1 base and the J gene end by 7 bases; junction bases not matched to a gene: 10. The CDR3 spells CASSLGPWNRGLEKLFF. For the CDR3, the DNA is TGTGCCAGCAGCTTAGGGCCCTGGAACAGGGGGCTTGAAAAACTGTTTTTT.